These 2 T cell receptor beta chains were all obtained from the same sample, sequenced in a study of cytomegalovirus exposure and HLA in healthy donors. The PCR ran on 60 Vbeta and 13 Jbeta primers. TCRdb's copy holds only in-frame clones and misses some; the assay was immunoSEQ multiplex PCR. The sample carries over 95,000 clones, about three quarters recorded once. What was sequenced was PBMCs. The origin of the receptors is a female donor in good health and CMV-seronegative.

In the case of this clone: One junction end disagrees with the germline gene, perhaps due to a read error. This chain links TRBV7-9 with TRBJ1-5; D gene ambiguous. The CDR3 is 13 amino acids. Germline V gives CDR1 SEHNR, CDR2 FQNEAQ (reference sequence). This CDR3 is CSSSLAYDQPQHF. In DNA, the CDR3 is TGTTCCAGCAGCTTAGCCTACGATCAGCCCCAGCATTTT.

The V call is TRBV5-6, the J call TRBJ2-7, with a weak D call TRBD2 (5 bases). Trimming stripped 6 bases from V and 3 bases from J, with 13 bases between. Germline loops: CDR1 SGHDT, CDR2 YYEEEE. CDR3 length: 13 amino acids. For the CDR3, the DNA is TGTGCCAGCAAAGGTGGGGAGAACTACGAGCAGTACTTC. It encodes CASKGGENYEQYF.